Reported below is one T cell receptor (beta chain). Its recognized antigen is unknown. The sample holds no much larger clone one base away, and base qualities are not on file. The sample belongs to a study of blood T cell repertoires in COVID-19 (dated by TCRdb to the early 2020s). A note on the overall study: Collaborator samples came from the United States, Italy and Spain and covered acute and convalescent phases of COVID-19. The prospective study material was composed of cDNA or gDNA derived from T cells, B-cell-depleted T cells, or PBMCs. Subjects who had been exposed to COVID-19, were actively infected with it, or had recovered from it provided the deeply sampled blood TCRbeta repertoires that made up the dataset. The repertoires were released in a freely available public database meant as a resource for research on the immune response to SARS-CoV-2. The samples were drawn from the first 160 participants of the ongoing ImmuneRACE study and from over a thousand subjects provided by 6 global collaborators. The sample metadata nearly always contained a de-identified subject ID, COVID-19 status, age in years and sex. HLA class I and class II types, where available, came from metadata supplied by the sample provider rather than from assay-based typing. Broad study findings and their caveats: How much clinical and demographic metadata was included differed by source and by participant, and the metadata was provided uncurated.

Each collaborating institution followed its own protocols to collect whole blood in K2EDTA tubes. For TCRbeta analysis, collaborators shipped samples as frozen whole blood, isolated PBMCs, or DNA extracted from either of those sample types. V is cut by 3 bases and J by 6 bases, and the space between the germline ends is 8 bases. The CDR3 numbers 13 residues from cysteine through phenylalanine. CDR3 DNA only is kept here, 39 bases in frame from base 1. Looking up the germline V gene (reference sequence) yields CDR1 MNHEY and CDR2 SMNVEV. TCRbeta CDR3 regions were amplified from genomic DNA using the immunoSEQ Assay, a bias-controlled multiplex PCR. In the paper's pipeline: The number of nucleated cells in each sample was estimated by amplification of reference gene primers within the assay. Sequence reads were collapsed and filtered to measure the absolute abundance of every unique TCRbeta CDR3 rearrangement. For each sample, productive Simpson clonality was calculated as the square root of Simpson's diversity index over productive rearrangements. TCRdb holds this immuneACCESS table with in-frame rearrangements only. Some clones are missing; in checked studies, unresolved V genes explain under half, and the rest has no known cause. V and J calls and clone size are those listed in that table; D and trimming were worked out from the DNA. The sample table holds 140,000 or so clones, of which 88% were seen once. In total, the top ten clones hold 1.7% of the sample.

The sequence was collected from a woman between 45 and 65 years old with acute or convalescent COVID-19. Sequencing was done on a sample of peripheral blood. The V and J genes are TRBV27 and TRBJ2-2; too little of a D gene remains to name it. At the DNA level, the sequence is TGTGCCAGCAGTTTTTTCTCAGCCGGGGAGCTGTTTTTT. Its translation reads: CASSFFSAGELFF.